Listed here are 4 T cell receptor beta chains from one sample, sequenced in a study of cytomegalovirus exposure and HLA in healthy donors. Amplification used 60 Vbeta primers and 13 Jbeta primers. The data were produced by immunoSEQ multiplex PCR, yet TCRdb's version contains in-frame clones alone and is incomplete. The sample gives some 90,000 clones, about 79% of which show up once; 3% to 4% is in the top ten. Sample: PBMCs. The receptors were sampled from a man aged 50 or older in good health and CMV-seronegative.

The V gene is TRBV19, the J gene TRBJ2-2; D not resolved. The CDR3 runs 15 residues. The ends were cut back, 3 bases at V and 2 bases at J, with 10 bases in the middle. From germline, CDR1 is LNHDA and CDR2 SQIVND (reference sequence). The CDR3 reads CASSIGQSNTGELFF. The CDR3 DNA sequence: TGTGCCAGTAGTATTGGTCAGTCTAACACCGGGGAGCTGTTTTTT.

V and J are TRBV28 and TRBJ2-7; 7 nucleotides agree with TRBD2. The CDR3 spans 14 residues. The trim removed 5 bases at V and 6 bases at J, leaving 10 bases unmatched. The germline gives CDR1 MDHEN, CDR2 SYDVKM. In nucleotides, the CDR3 is TGTGCCAGCAGTGGGGGACTATCTGTAAGCGAGCAGTACTTC. It specifies CASSGGLSVSEQYF.

This chain joins TRBV28 and TRBJ2-5; tentatively, D is TRBD1 (5 bases). Per germline, CDR1 MDHEN and CDR2 SYDVKM. V shed 5 bases and J shed 0 bases, with 7 bases lying between them. The CDR3 runs to 13 residues. The CDR3 bases are TGTGCCAGCAGTCACAGGAACCAAGAGACCCAGTACTTC. Its protein product is CASSHRNQETQYF.

The rearrangement uses TRBV7-9 and TRBJ2-1; D is undetermined. V was shortened by 1 base and J by 0 bases, with 4 bases between the two germline ends. The CDR3 has 14 amino acids. From germline, CDR1 is SEHNR and CDR2 FQNEAQ (reference sequence). CDR3 in amino acids: CASSLGGSYNEQFF. The CDR3 coding sequence is TGTGCCAGCAGCTTAGGAGGCTCCTACAATGAGCAGTTCTTC.